This T cell receptor beta chain was documented in a study of persistence of HIV-infected CD4 T cells (dated by TCRdb to about 2020). About the study as a whole: The study isolated CMV- and HIV-1 Gag-responding CD4+ T cells from ART-treated individuals to examine antigen-driven clonal expansion of HIV-1-infected cells. The median time the participants had spent on suppressive ART was over six years. Peripheral blood samples of up to about 180 mL were obtained at multiple time points, with the exception of a couple of participants, for whom leukapheresis was performed at a single time point. Proviral sequencing was used to assess clonality among infected cells, whereas TCRbeta sequencing gauged the clonality of all cells within each sorted population. Cross-participant TCR cluster analysis included 8 or 9 participants for CMV and roughly 7 participants for Gag.

TCRbeta repertoires were sequenced from genomic DNA with the immunoSEQ hsTCRB assay version 4 in survey mode. For TCRbeta sequencing, genomic DNA was diluted to around 9.6 ng/uL, and up to roughly 1 ug was used per sample. Under the source paper's analysis protocol: TCRbeta data analysis was done in ImmunoSeq Analyzer 3.0, and diversity was calculated on productive nucleotide rearrangements. Using the Immunarch R package, the improved Chao index served to estimate lower-bound TCR diversity and the Gini coefficient served to estimate clonality. Different nucleotide rearrangements encoding the same CDR3beta amino acid sequence were counted as distinct clonotypes. TCRbeta sequences significantly enriched in antigen-responding cells relative to anti-CD3/anti-CD28-activated cells were identified by differential abundance analysis. GLIPH2 clustered TCRs by predicted peptide-MHC specificity, both within individual participants and across merged participant data sets. TCRdb took over this immuneACCESS table, retaining in-frame rearrangements with V and J assigned. Such tables are incomplete; in checked studies, under half of the missing clones stem from an unresolved V gene, and the remainder is unexplained. V and J calls and clone size follow that table, whereas D and trimming were derived from the DNA. The sample table lists some 28,000 clones, roughly four fifths of them with a count of one. The ten top clones hold about 4.6% of the sample.

The junction carries 14 bases between V and J, which are trimmed by 6 bases and 4 bases respectively. The CDR3 numbers 13 residues from cysteine through phenylalanine. Only the CDR3 DNA is retained, 39 bases long and in frame from the first base. The germline V gene provides CDR1 SGHRS and CDR2 YFSETQ. As concerns this clone: Its antigen specificity is not known. Per-base qualities were not stored, and no clone one base away is much larger.

General conclusions and limits of the study: Only a small number of individuals took part in the study, and the range of antigens tested was limited. Restriction of bulk TCR analyses to the rare CMV-responding cells that actually carried HIV-1 proviruses was not possible. Enrichment of degenerate expanded CDR3beta sequences was found in antigen-responding cells, suggesting convergent selection of CD4+ responses to CMV and Gag. A correlation was observed between TCR oligoclonality and proviral oligoclonality within the same sorted populations. Significantly lower TCRbeta richness was observed in CMV- and Gag-responding cells than in anti-CD3/anti-CD28-responding cells, and higher oligoclonality was observed in CMV-responding cells than in CD3/CD28-stimulated and Gag-responding cells.

In light of the paper, this sample's treatment or condition label describes: suppressive antiretroviral therapy. Cells were stimulated with lysates of CMV-infected fibroblasts at roughly 11 ug/mL. Nonresponding CD40L-negative CD69-negative CD45RO-high memory CD4+ T cells were sorted as memory populations depleted of antigen-responding cells. HIV-1-infected adults in whom suppressive ART had been started during chronic infection were enrolled as participants. For at least 4 years, participants had undetectable plasma HIV-1 RNA, below 50 copies/mL. To be included, participants needed a CD4+ T cell count above 400 cells/uL and a positive CMV serology. Before stimulation, PBMCs were isolated using density centrifugation and then depleted of CD8+ T cells. CD8-depleted PBMCs were stimulated for about 17 hours with anti-CD28/CD49d costimulation, CD40-blocking antibody and enfuvirtide to prevent new infections. Cell sorting was done on a Beckman Coulter MoFlo Legacy or XDP sorter, and dead cells were excluded with propidium iodide. Genomic DNA was extracted with the QIAamp DNA Mini Kit for samples above one million cells, otherwise with the Quick-DNA Microprep Kit.

This clonotype originated in an adult man with HIV who was CMV-seropositive. Recombination joined TRBV5-1 with TRBJ2-7; the D segment could be TRBD1, given 6 matching bases. This material consisted of CD4+ T cells sorted from PBMCs after approximately 19-hour stimulation, taken from a patient who received antiretroviral therapy. The sample's cell subset or site label, in plain terms: CD40L-CD69- CD45RO-high memory CD4 T cells not responding to CMV lysate. The CDR3 region: CASTQTGPYEQYF. The DNA reads TGCGCCAGCACCCAGACAGGACCTTACGAGCAGTACTTC.